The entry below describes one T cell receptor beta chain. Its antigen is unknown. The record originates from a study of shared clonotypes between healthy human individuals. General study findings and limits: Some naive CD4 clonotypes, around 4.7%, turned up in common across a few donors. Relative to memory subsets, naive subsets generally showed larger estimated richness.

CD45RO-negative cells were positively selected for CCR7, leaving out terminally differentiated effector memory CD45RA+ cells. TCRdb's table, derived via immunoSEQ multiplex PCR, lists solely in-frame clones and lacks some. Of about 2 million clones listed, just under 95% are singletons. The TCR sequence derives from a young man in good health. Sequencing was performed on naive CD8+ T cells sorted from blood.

The CDR3 region is CASSHFGTGAGEQYF. The CDR3 coding sequence is TGCGCCAGCAGCCACTTCGGGACAGGGGCCGGCGAGCAGTACTTC. The rearrangement joins TRBV4-1 to TRBJ2-7; TRBD1 matches at 10 bases. J gave up 6 bases and V 3 bases, and 8 bases lay outside the gene matches. This CDR3 spans 15 amino acids. CDR1 is MGHRA and CDR2 is YSYEKL in the germline V gene.